One sample yielded the 12 T cell receptor beta chains listed below, sequenced in a study of cytomegalovirus exposure and HLA in healthy donors. PCR primers comprised 60 Vbeta and 13 Jbeta primers. Clones were read by immunoSEQ multiplex PCR, and TCRdb kept only the in-frame ones, dropping some. The sample shows around 100,000 clones, 85% to 90% of them seen only once. Sample: PBMCs. These receptors all come from a man aged 25-45 years in good health and CMV-seronegative.

On this clone: Other DNA variants within this sample encode the same CDR3. The chain links TRBV6-5 to TRBJ2-7; 8 bases align to TRBD2. The CDR3 length is 15 residues. The V gene's germline CDR1 is MNHEY and CDR2 SVGAGI. V shed 0 bases, J shed 0 bases, and the junction held 1 base outside the gene matches. In nucleotides, the CDR3 is TGTGCCAGCAGTTACTCAAGCGGGAGCTCCTACGAGCAGTACTTC. Encoded protein: CASSYSSGSSYEQYF.

The CDR3 is CASFPTVNTGELFF. As DNA, the CDR3 is TGTGCCAGTTTCCCCACAGTGAACACCGGGGAGCTGTTTTTT. The chain employs TRBV7-9 and TRBJ2-2, with D uncertain. Trimming took 9 bases from V and 1 from J, leaving 12 bases between them. The CDR3 runs to 14 residues. The germline V gene has CDR1 SEHNR and CDR2 FQNEAQ (reference sequence).

The chain links TRBV9 to TRBJ2-5; a possible D gene is TRBD2 (5 bases). With 5 bases removed from V and 5 bases from J, the gap between germline ends came to 19 bases. Looked up from germline, CDR1 is SGDLS and CDR2 is YYNGEE. This CDR3 region has 15 residues. CDR3 coding DNA: TGTGCCAGCAGTACTTTTGAGGGTATGGGGGAGACCCAGTACTTC. It translates to CASSTFEGMGETQYF.

The chain links TRBV7-3 to TRBJ2-1; TRBD2 agrees at 7 bases. The CDR3 has 14 residues. J lost 6 bases, V lost 2 bases, and 4 bases had no gene match. Germline V gives CDR1 SGHTA, CDR2 FQGTGA. The CDR3 sequence: CASSLAGVGNEQFF. CDR3 nucleotide sequence: TGTGCCAGCAGCTTAGCGGGAGTGGGCAATGAGCAGTTCTTC.

The genes are TRBV6-6 and TRBJ1-3; TRBD1 matches at 7 bases. CDR1 and CDR2 from the germline V gene are MNHNY and SVGAGI (reference sequence). After removal of 2 bases from V and 4 bases from J, the junction contained 8 bases not matched to a gene. The CDR3 totals 16 residues. CDR3 protein: CASSYRRQGSGNTIYF. As DNA, the CDR3 is TGTGCCAGCAGTTACCGAAGACAGGGCTCGGGAAACACCATATATTTT.

This rearrangement joins TRBV9 to TRBJ1-3; D perhaps matches TRBD1 (6 bases). In germline, CDR1 is SGDLS, CDR2 YYNGEE. CDR3 length equals 15 residues. Trimming removed 0 bases at V and 0 bases at J, with 7 bases between. CDR3 sequence: CASSVDRDSGNTIYF. In DNA, the CDR3 is TGTGCCAGCAGCGTAGACAGGGACTCTGGAAACACCATATATTTT.

The chain links TRBV23-1 to TRBJ1-5; D is perhaps TRBD1 (5 bases). TRBV23-1 is identified as an open reading frame with a role that is uncertain. This CDR3 has 15 residues. V was shortened by 3 bases and J by 4 bases, with 13 bases between the two germline ends. The CDR3 loop is CASSQGQGKNQPQHF. The CDR3 DNA sequence: TGCGCCAGCAGTCAGGGGCAGGGAAAGAATCAGCCCCAGCATTTT.

The chain is built from TRBV30 and TRBJ2-7; D uncertain. V lost 0 bases to trimming and J lost 0 bases, with 12 bases between them. This CDR3 comprises 15 residues. CDR1 and CDR2 (germline): GTSNPN, SVGIG (reference sequence). CDR3 protein: CAWSVHPGSSYEQYF. CDR3 bases: TGTGCCTGGAGTGTACATCCAGGCAGCTCCTACGAGCAGTACTTC. The entire variable domain, with the rest obtained from reference TRBV30 and TRBJ2-7, is as follows: SQTIHQWPATLVQPVGSPLSLECTVEGTSNPNLYWYRQAAGRGLQLLFYSVGIGQISSEVPQNLSASRPQDRQFILSSKKLLLSDSGFYLCAWSVHPGSSYEQYFGPGTRLTVT.

The chain has TRBV4-2 and TRBJ2-7; perhaps TRBD2 as D (6 bases). Germline values: CDR1 LGHNA, CDR2 YNFKEQ. The CDR3 consists of 14 residues. Trimming stripped 4 bases from V and 1 base from J, with 11 bases between. The CDR3 region is CASSPTAGSYEQYF. The DNA for the CDR3 is TGTGCCAGCAGCCCAACCGCGGGGTCCTACGAGCAGTACTTC.

The chain is built from TRBV15 and TRBJ2-7; 10 nucleotides align to TRBD2. The junction had 3 bases not matched to a gene; V was cut back by 1 base and J by 0 bases. Germline loops: CDR1 LNHNV, CDR2 YYDKDF (reference sequence). This CDR3 has 16 residues. The CDR3 nucleotides read TGTGCCACCAGCAGAGGACCTAGCGGGAGCTCCTACGAGCAGTACTTC. It encodes CATSRGPSGSSYEQYF.

The rearrangement links TRBV9 to TRBJ2-5; D possibly corresponds to TRBD1 (6 bases). The germline V and J ends were trimmed by 3 bases and 1 base, with 7 bases remaining between them. CDR3 length: 13 residues. Germline assignment: CDR1 SGDLS and CDR2 YYNGEE. The CDR3 DNA follows: TGTGCCAGCAGCGGGACAGCCCAAGAGACCCAGTACTTC. This codes for CASSGTAQETQYF.

The chain combines TRBV2 with TRBJ2-5; weak D call: TRBD1 (6 bases). Per the germline V gene, CDR1 is SNHLY and CDR2 is FYNNEI. This CDR3 is 14 amino acids long. Deletions cut 8 bases from V and 5 bases from J, with 18 bases between. CDR3 residues: CASSRGGVQETQYF. CDR3 in DNA: TGTGCCAGCTCCAGGGGTGGGGTCCAGGAGACCCAGTACTTC.